A single sample is the source of the 21 T cell receptor beta chains below, sequenced in a study of CD8 T cells in ankylosing spondylitis. TCRdb passed the 5' RACE reads through MiXCR, listing each CDR3 protein once. The data show 250,000 or so distinct CDR3 sequences, 15% to 20% seen once. Material for sequencing was blood, either unsorted or a sorted T cell fraction (not recorded which). The receptor source for this set is a male donor with ankylosing spondylitis or in good health (not recorded which).

The chain couples TRBV4-1 to TRBJ2-7; TRBD1 agrees at 11 bases. This CDR3 is built from 15 residues. Germline V gene data show CDR1 as MGHRA and CDR2 as YSYEKL. V lost 3 bases and J lost 4; bases outside the gene matches: 5. The CDR3, as DNA: TGCGCCAGCAGCCACGGGGGACAGGGGGGGTACGAGCAGTACTTC. It specifies CASSHGGQGGYEQYF.

This clonotype was detected only a few times. The chain joins TRBV5-6 to TRBJ2-7; perhaps TRBD1 as D (5 bases). V dropped 3 bases and J dropped 3 bases, with 19 bases sitting between them. CDR3 length: 16 amino acids. Germline V gene data show CDR1 as SGHDT and CDR2 as YYEEEE. The chain's CDR3 is CASSSHPQGAFYEQYF. Written as DNA, the CDR3 is TGTGCCAGCAGCTCACACCCCCAGGGTGCTTTCTACGAGCAGTACTTC.

This clonotype has more than one count but fewer than ten. The chain couples TRBV27 to TRBJ2-3; possibly TRBD2 for D (6 bases). The CDR3 length is 15 residues. Germline V gene sequence: CDR1 MNHEY, CDR2 SMNVEV (reference sequence). Trimming took off 4 bases at V and 2 bases at J, with 13 bases between the two ends. The CDR3 DNA reads as TGTGCCAGCAGTTCGTTAGCGGCACACACAGATACGCAGTATTTT. It yields the protein CASSSLAAHTDTQYF.

J is TRBJ2-2 and V is TRBV20-1; 12 bases are a match to TRBD2. The ends lost 2 bases at V and 4 bases at J; junction bases unmatched: 2. Germline V lookup: CDR1 DFQATT, CDR2 SNEGSKA (reference sequence). The CDR3 contains 15 residues. The CDR3 DNA reads as TGCAGTGCTAGACTAGCGGGAGGGGGCACCGGGGAGCTGTTTTTT. It is translated as CSARLAGGGTGELFF.

Only a few counts were recorded for this clonotype. The CDR3 nucleotides are TGTGCCAGCAGTTACCGTAGCGGGAGTGCCGGGGAGCTGTTTTTT. Protein product: CASSYRSGSAGELFF. The V call is TRBV6-5, the J call TRBJ2-2, with TRBD2 identical over 9 bases. The V gene's germline CDR1 is MNHEY and CDR2 SVGAGI. V was clipped by 2 bases and J by 6 bases; unmatched bases: 4. This CDR3 is 15 amino acids long.

This CDR3 reads CASSQNTAGFHEQYF. DNA of the CDR3: TGCGCCAGCAGCCAAAACACTGCGGGGTTCCACGAGCAGTACTTC. The gene calls are TRBV4-3 and TRBJ2-7, with D perhaps matching TRBD2 (6 bases). Germline loops: CDR1 LGHNA, CDR2 YSLEER. Between the trimmed V and J ends, which lost 2 bases and 5 bases, there was a span of 16 bases. The CDR3 runs 15 residues.

A remark on this clonotype: Lacking the conserved final phenylalanine or tryptophan, this CDR3 likely reflects a read error. The chain carries TRBV5-1 and TRBJ2-5; perhaps TRBD1 as D (6 bases). Germline loops: CDR1 SGHRS, CDR2 YFSETQ. The CDR3 covers 17 residues. Trimming removed 4 bases at V and 5 bases at J, with 24 bases between. The CDR3 spells CASSPGQGLVLLETQYL. In DNA form, the CDR3 reads TGCGCCAGCAGCCCCGGCCAGGGGCTCGTACTATTGGAGACCCAGTACCTC.

The chain couples TRBV4-2 to TRBJ2-3; D gene ambiguous. Germline CDR1 reads LGHNA; CDR2 reads YNFKEQ. Trimming removed 1 base from V and 3 bases from J, with 8 bases in between. There are 14 residues in the CDR3. CDR3 amino acids: CASSQVVLTDTQYF. CDR3 sequence (DNA): TGTGCCAGCAGCCAAGTTGTCCTTACAGATACGCAGTATTTT.

The J gene is TRBJ1-2, the V gene TRBV4-1, with TRBD1 identical over 9 bases. Germline V gives CDR1 MGHRA, CDR2 YSYEKL. V lost 0 bases and J lost 6; bases outside the gene matches: 5. This CDR3 spans 15 amino acids. CDR3 protein: CASSQDGTGGHGYTF. In DNA, the CDR3 is TGCGCCAGCAGCCAAGACGGAACAGGGGGCCATGGCTACACCTTC.

This chain joins TRBV20-1 and TRBJ2-1; a weak D match, TRBD2 (5 bases). V lost 6 bases and J lost 2, with 17 bases in between. Germline CDR1 and CDR2: DFQATT and SNEGSKA (reference sequence). The CDR3 loop spans 15 amino acids. CDR3 in amino acids: CSAPGVLETYNEQFF. The DNA of the CDR3 is TGCAGTGCCCCCGGGGTACTAGAAACCTACAATGAGCAGTTCTTC.

The rearrangement joins TRBV2 to TRBJ1-1, with 11 positions matching TRBD1. V shed 11 bases and J 6 bases; nucleotides not matched to a gene: 8. There are 13 residues in the CDR3. Germline CDR1 reads SNHLY; CDR2 reads FYNNEI. CDR3 in amino acids: CAVDRGRAAEAFF. CDR3 DNA: TGTGCCGTGGACAGGGGGCGAGCTGCTGAAGCTTTCTTT.

This clonotype was counted at least ten times. This sequence joins TRBV7-8 and TRBJ2-1, with D unresolved. Deletions cut 4 bases from V and 8 bases from J, with 15 bases between. The CDR3 runs to 14 residues. Germline values: CDR1 SGHVS, CDR2 FQNEAQ. CDR3 region: CASSWGIREDEQFF. CDR3 coding DNA: TGTGCCAGCAGCTGGGGAATACGCGAGGATGAGCAGTTCTTC.

This clonotype was detected a few times. The rearrangement joins TRBV12-3 or TRBV12-4 to TRBJ2-2; tentatively, D is TRBD2 (5 bases). With 3 bases removed from V and 3 bases from J, the gap between germline ends came to 8 bases. The CDR3 spans 14 residues. CDR3 loop: CASSFEGYTGELFF. In DNA, the CDR3 is TGTGCCAGCAGTTTCGAGGGTTACACCGGGGAGCTGTTTTTT.

The rearrangement links TRBV4-1 to TRBJ2-7, with unresolved D. This CDR3 contains 16 residues. V was pared by 0 bases and J by 1 base, with 13 bases between. Per the germline V gene, CDR1 is MGHRA and CDR2 is YSYEKL. Here the CDR3 reads CASSQDMAPGSYEQYF. In DNA form, the CDR3 reads TGCGCCAGCAGCCAAGATATGGCGCCTGGTTCCTACGAGCAGTACTTC.

V gene TRBV4-1 combines with J gene TRBJ2-3, with D perhaps TRBD2 (6 bases). V was pared by 1 base and J by 13 bases, with 21 bases between. CDR1 MGHRA and CDR2 YSYEKL come from the germline V gene. The CDR3 is 15 amino acids. Here the CDR3 DNA reads TGCGCCAGCAGCCAAGCCGCCCAGGGAGCCCCGGGGGAGTATTTT. It specifies CASSQAAQGAPGEYF.

A few counts support this clonotype. Here the CDR3 DNA reads TGTGCCAGCAGCGTAGGCGGGGGAGCCCAAGAGACCCAGTACTTC. Translated: CASSVGGGAQETQYF. The chain employs TRBV9 and TRBJ2-5; 7 bases align to TRBD2. From germline, CDR1 is SGDLS and CDR2 YYNGEE. With 0 bases clipped from V and 1 base from J, the junction kept 3 bases outside the gene matches. This CDR3 comprises 15 residues.

The chain has TRBV5-6 and TRBJ2-2; the D gene is possibly TRBD1 (5 bases). The V and J ends lost 0 bases and 6 bases respectively, with 9 bases between them. Germline V lookup: CDR1 SGHDT, CDR2 YYEEEE. This CDR3 comprises 14 residues. This chain's CDR3 is CASSLGQPPGELFF. CDR3 nucleotide sequence: TGTGCCAGCAGCTTGGGACAGCCCCCCGGGGAGCTGTTTTTT.

In this sample, this clonotype turned up many times. This chain uses TRBV4-3 with TRBJ1-2; D is possibly TRBD1 (5 bases). Trimming removed 0 bases at V and 4 bases at J, with 9 bases between. The CDR3 contains 14 residues. From germline, CDR1 is LGHNA and CDR2 YSLEER. The CDR3 DNA reads TGCGCCAGCAGCCAAGAAGGGGACGGCTATGGCTACACCTTC. Amino acid sequence: CASSQEGDGYGYTF.

The chain joins TRBV5-1 to TRBJ1-5; the D is unclear. The CDR3 is 14 amino acids. The germline gives CDR1 SGHRS, CDR2 YFSETQ. V was pared by 0 bases and J by 5 bases, with 9 bases between. The CDR3 region is CASSLAGYDQPQHF. Here the CDR3 DNA reads TGCGCCAGCAGCTTGGCTGGGTACGATCAGCCCCAGCATTTT.

CDR3 DNA: TGTGCCAGTAGTATTGTGAATCCCGGGGAGCTGTTTTTT. Its translation is CASSIVNPGELFF. This chain connects TRBV19 to TRBJ2-2; the D is unclear. CDR1 LNHDA and CDR2 SQIVND come from the germline V gene (reference sequence). The ends were cut back, 3 bases at V and 6 bases at J, with 8 bases in the middle. The CDR3 has 13 amino acids.

This clonotype showed up just a few times. This chain joins TRBV20-1 and TRBJ2-2; D might be TRBD2 (5 bases). This CDR3 is built from 15 residues. Germline V CDR1 and CDR2: DFQATT, SNEGSKA (reference sequence). Trimming stripped 7 bases from V and 4 bases from J, with 19 bases between. The chain's CDR3 is CSGTGPAVTTGELFF. The CDR3 DNA follows: TGCAGTGGGACTGGACCTGCGGTTACCACCGGGGAGCTGTTTTTT.